This entry is about one T cell receptor (beta chain). Its antigen specificity is not known. A read error may explain this, as a much larger clone is one base away. The same CDR3 can be traced to other DNA sequences in this sample. The sample comes from a study of blood T cell repertoires in COVID-19 (dated by TCRdb to the early 2020s). A note on the overall study: Samples covering the acute and convalescent phases of COVID-19 were provided by collaborators in the United States, Italy and Spain. Deeply sampled blood TCRbeta repertoires from subjects exposed to, actively infected with, or recovered from COVID-19 were included in the dataset. The repertoires were released in a freely available public database meant as a resource for research on the immune response to SARS-CoV-2. A de-identified subject ID, COVID-19 status, age in years and sex were almost always included in the sample metadata. The prospective study material was composed of cDNA or gDNA derived from T cells, B-cell-depleted T cells, or PBMCs. Where available, HLA class I and class II types were obtained from metadata supplied by the sample provider rather than from assay-based typing. Samples came from the ongoing ImmuneRACE study (first 160 participants) plus 1,254 subjects from 6 global collaborators.

Results the study describes overall, beyond this receptor: The amount of clinical and demographic metadata varied by source and participant and was provided uncurated.

The immunoSEQ Assay, a bias-controlled multiplex PCR, was used to amplify TCRbeta CDR3 regions from genomic DNA. The study's processing was this. Within the assay, amplification of reference gene primers was used to estimate how many nucleated cells each sample contained. To quantify the absolute abundance of each unique TCRbeta CDR3 rearrangement, sequence reads were collapsed and filtered. For each sample, productive Simpson clonality was calculated as the square root of Simpson's diversity index over productive rearrangements. The source is immuneACCESS, and TCRdb retained only in-frame sequences with V and J called. Part of the clones is not carried over; for the studies checked, unresolved V genes explain less than half of this, and the remainder is unexplained. V, J and clone size were drawn from that table, and D and trimming were deduced from the DNA. The sample has 75,000 to 90,000 clones on record, around four fifths of them singletons. 18% of the sample is in the top ten clones.

Each collaborating institution followed its own protocols to collect whole blood in K2EDTA tubes. Collaborator samples were shipped for TCRbeta analysis as frozen whole blood, isolated PBMCs, or DNA extracted from either sample type. The receptor's source is a man aged 80 or over with active or convalescent COVID-19. Sequenced: peripheral blood.

This receptor has the CDR3 CASSESRTENSPLHF. The sequenced DNA: TGCGCCAGCAGTGAGTCAAGGACAGAAAATTCACCCCTCCACTTT. The chain is encoded by TRBV10-1 joined to TRBJ1-6; possibly the D gene is TRBD1, per 6 matching bases. In the germline V gene (reference sequence), CDR1 corresponds to WNHNN and CDR2 to SYGVQD. Between the V and J ends, shortened by 0 bases and 7 bases respectively, the junction contains 10 bases. The CDR3 runs 15 residues from the cysteine to the phenylalanine. The read is trimmed to its CDR3 DNA, 45 bases read in frame from base 1.